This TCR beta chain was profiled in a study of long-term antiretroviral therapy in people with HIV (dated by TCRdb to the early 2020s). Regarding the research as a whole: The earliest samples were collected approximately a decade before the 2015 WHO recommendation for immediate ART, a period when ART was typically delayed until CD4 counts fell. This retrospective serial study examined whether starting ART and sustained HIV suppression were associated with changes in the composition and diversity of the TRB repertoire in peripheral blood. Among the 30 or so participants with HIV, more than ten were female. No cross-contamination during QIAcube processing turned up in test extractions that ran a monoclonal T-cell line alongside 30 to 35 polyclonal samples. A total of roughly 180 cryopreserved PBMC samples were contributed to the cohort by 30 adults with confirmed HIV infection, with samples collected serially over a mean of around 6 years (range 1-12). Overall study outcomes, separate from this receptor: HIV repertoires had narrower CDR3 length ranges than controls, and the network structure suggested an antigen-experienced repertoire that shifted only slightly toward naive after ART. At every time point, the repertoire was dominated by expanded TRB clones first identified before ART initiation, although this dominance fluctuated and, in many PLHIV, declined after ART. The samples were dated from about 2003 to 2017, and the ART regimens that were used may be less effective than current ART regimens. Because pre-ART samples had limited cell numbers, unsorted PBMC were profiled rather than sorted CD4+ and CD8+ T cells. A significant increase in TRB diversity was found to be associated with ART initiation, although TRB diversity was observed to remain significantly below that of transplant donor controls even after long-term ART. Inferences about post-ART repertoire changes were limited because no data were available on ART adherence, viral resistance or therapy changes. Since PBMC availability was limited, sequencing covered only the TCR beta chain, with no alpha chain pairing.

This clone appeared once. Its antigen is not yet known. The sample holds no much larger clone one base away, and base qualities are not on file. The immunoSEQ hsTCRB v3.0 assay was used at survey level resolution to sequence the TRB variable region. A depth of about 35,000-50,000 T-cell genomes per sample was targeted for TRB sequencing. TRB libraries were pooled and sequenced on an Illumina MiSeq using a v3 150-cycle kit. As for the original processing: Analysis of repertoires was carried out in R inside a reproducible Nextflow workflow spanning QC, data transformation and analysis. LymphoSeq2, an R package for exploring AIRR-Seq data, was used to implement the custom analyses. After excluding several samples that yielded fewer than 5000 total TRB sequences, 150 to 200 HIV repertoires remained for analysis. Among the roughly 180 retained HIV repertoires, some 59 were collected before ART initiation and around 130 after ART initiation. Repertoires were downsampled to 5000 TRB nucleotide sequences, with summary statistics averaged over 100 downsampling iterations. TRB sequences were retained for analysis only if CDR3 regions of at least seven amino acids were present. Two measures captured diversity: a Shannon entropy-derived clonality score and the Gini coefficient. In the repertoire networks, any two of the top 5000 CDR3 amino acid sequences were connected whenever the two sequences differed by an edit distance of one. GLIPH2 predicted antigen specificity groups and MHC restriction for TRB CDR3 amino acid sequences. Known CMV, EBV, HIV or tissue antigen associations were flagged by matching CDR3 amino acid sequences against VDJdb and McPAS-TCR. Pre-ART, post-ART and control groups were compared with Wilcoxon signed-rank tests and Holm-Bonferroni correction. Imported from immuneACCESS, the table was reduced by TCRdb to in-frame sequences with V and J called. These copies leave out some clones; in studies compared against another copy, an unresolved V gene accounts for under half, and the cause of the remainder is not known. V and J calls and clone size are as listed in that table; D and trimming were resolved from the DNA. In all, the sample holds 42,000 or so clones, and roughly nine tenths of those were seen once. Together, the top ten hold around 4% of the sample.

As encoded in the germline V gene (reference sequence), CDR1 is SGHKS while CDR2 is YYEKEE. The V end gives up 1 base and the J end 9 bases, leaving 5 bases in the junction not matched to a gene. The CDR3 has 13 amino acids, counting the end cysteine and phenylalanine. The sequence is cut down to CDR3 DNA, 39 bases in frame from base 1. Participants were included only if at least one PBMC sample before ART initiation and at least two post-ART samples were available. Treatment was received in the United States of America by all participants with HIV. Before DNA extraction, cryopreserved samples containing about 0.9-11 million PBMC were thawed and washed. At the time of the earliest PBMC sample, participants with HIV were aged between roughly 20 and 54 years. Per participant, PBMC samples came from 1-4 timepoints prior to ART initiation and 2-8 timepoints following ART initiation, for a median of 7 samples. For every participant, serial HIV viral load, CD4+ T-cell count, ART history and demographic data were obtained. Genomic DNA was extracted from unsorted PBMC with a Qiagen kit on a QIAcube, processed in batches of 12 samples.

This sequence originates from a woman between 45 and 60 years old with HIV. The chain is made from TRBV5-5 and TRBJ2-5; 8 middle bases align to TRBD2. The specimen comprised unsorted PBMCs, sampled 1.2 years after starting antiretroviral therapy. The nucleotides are TGTGCCAGCAGCTTGTGGGGGCGGGAGGCCCAGTACTTC. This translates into CASSLWGREAQYF.